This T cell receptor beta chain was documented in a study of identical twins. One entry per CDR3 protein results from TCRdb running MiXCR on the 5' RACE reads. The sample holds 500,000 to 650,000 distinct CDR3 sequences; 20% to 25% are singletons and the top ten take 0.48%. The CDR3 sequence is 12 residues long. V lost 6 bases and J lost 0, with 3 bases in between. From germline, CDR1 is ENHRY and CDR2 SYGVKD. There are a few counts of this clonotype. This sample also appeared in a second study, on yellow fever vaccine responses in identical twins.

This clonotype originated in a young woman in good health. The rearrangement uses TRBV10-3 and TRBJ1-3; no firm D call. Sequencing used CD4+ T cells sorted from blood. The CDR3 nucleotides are TGTGCCATCAGGAGCTCTGGAAACACCATATATTTT. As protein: CAIRSSGNTIYF.